This T cell receptor (beta chain) was recovered during a study of cytomegalovirus exposure and HLA in healthy donors. Study-wide results and caveats: In vitro, three CMV-associated chains proved specific for CMV antigens. In a later analysis, TCR association rates varied by HLA locus: DRB1 most, HLA-C fewest.

This CDR3 region has 14 residues. The V and J ends lost 5 bases and 7 bases respectively, with 14 bases between them. Germline CDR1 and CDR2: SNHLY and FYNNEI. The PCR employed 60 Vbeta primers together with 13 Jbeta primers. Sequenced by immunoSEQ multiplex PCR; TCRdb stores in-frame clones only, minus some. The sample consists of over 95,000 clones, about 70% of them appearing once. Regarding this clone: Its antigen is unknown.

V is TRBV2 and J is TRBJ2-2, with D maybe TRBD2 (6 bases). Sequencing used PBMCs. The TCR originated in a human donor in good health. The CDR3 nucleotides read TGTGCCAGCAGTTTGCTCGGGGGTAACGGGGAGCTGTTTTTT. As protein: CASSLLGGNGELFF.